The present T cell receptor (beta chain) was sequenced within a study of blood T cell repertoires in COVID-19. In the source study's methods: Counts of nucleated cells, estimated from reference gene primer amplification, were obtained. Assay used: immunoSEQ multiplex PCR; TCRdb lists only in-frame clones, some missing. The V and J calls and the clone size are those of that table, but D and trimming were determined from the DNA. Counted here are under 400,000 clones, 65% to 90% occurring once; the ten biggest clones make up approximately 4.6%. J lost 4 bases, V lost 7 bases, and 9 bases had no gene match. Germline V gene sequence: CDR1 SEHNR, CDR2 FQNEAQ (reference sequence). The CDR3 loop spans 15 amino acids. Cohort placement rested on clinical history that participants reported themselves.

The chain carries TRBV7-9 and TRBJ1-1; 10 nucleotides align to TRBD1. The sequence derives from a woman aged 35 to 49 with acute COVID-19. Sample: PBMCs or T cells enriched from blood (not recorded which). This chain's CDR3 is CASTPTGGPRTEAFF. The DNA for the CDR3 is TGTGCCAGCACCCCGACAGGGGGCCCCCGCACTGAAGCTTTCTTT.